The present entry profiles one T cell receptor (beta chain) with its context. What it binds is not known. The entry originates in a study of cytomegalovirus exposure and HLA in healthy donors. Turning to the study itself: The platform used for the roughly 130 validation repertoires matched that of the roughly 720 first-cohort repertoires, a later analysis reported.

Study results and limitations: Diagnosis of cytomegalovirus status made by the classifier reportedly showed high specificity and sensitivity. The study recorded 160 or so TCR beta chains that were cytomegalovirus-associated.

Profiling relied on immunoSEQ multiplex PCR, and the TCRdb table lists in-frame clones only, not all of them. The table has about 140,000 clones, roughly four fifths seen once; the top ten hold over 1.3%. The sequence was collected from a woman under 40 in good health and CMV-seronegative. The material sequenced was PBMCs.

The CDR3 DNA is TGTGCCAGCTCACCCAGGGACAGGGGGACAATCACAGATACGCAGTATTTT. Encoded protein: CASSPRDRGTITDTQYF. The chain links TRBV18 to TRBJ2-3, with TRBD1 matching over 11 bases. This CDR3 has 17 residues. V lost 3 bases, J lost 2 bases, and 7 bases stayed unmatched. Germline V gives CDR1 KGHSH, CDR2 LQKENI.